One T cell receptor (beta chain) is described in this entry. Measured with immunoSEQ multiplex PCR; TCRdb has only the in-frame clones, and not every one. Seen here are 55,000 to 80,000 clones, 90% observed once, and the top ten hold more than 8%. This specimen belongs to a study of T cell changes during pregnancy in multiple sclerosis. This CDR3 region has 12 residues. V gave up 4 bases and J gave up 5 bases, with 11 bases separating them. CDR1 is GTSNPN and CDR2 is SVGIG in the germline V gene (reference sequence). The genes are TRBV30 and TRBJ1-2; D unresolved. The sample consisted of peripheral blood, taken after pregnancy. This TCR came from a female donor in good health, enrolled as a control in a pregnancy study. CDR3 nucleotides: TGTGCCTGGAAGGTGGGAGGGTATGGCTACACCTTC. It yields the protein CAWKVGGYGYTF.